This T cell receptor (beta chain) was sequenced in a study of blood T cell repertoires in COVID-19. Trimming left V 5 bases short and J 5 bases short, with 12 bases between. The CDR3 totals 12 residues. Germline-derived CDR1 and CDR2 are SQVTM and ANQGSEA. Under the authors' procedure: Reference gene primer amplification in the assay estimated nucleated cell counts. Repertoires were generated with immunoSEQ multiplex PCR, while TCRdb's copy carries only in-frame clones and drops some. The V and J calls and the clone size are those of that table, but D and trimming were determined from the DNA. The table lists about 69,000 clones, 79% of them singletons, with 16% in the top ten.

The sequencing input was peripheral blood. The genes are TRBV29-1 and TRBJ2-5; the D gene is possibly TRBD1 (6 bases). This TCR came from a man in his sixties with acute or convalescent COVID-19. CDR3 nucleotide sequence: TGCAGCGTTCCTTGGCAGGGGGAGACCCAGTACTTC. It specifies CSVPWQGETQYF.